This T cell receptor beta chain was sequenced for a study of early T cells in non-severe SARS-CoV-2 infection. Across the study: The sequenced material was bulk RNA from unsorted whole blood, and its chains were unpaired. Whole-study results and caveats: Anti-spike CD8 responses were favored by VDJdb matching, which missed private and CD4 specificities.

TCRdb recomputed calls from the 5' RACE reads with MiXCR, one row per CDR3 protein. Of over 15,000 distinct CDR3 sequences detected, 4.5% to 6% appear once; the ten largest clones hold about 6.4%. This clonotype was seen many times. Its antigen is currently unknown. Per germline, CDR1 SGHTA and CDR2 FQGNSA. This CDR3 is built from 15 residues. With 5 bases removed from V and 4 bases from J, the gap between germline ends came to 15 bases. The specimen comprised whole blood, sampled at baseline. The TCR sequence derives from an adult who was a healthcare worker with PCR-confirmed SARS-CoV-2 infection or an uninfected control (not recorded which). The rearrangement links TRBV7-2 to TRBJ1-3; D might be TRBD1 (5 bases). The CDR3 loop is CASSASGASGNTIYF. As DNA, the CDR3 is TGTGCCAGCAGCGCCTCCGGGGCCTCCGGAAACACCATATATTTT. Together with reference TRBV7-2 and TRBJ1-3, the CDR3 gives the full variable domain: GAGVSQSPSNKVTEKGKDVELRCDPISGHTALYWYRQSLGQGLEFLIYFQGNSAPDKSGLPSDRFSAERTGGSVSTLTIQRTQQEDSAVYLCASSASGASGNTIYFGEGSWLTVV.